Below, 15 T cell receptor beta chains from the same sample are listed, as sequenced in a study of T cell repertoires in cytomegalovirus infection. TCRdb re-called the reads with MiXCR, one entry per CDR3 protein. This repertoire shows hundreds of thousands of distinct CDR3 sequences, roughly a sixth found once; its top ten account for 12%. The sample was PBMCs. The receptor source for this set is a human donor in good health (CMV status not recorded). Some clones in this sample may be carry-over from other donors' samples.

The CDR3 sequence: CASSQGFQGSTDTQYF. Written as DNA, the CDR3 is TGTGCCAGCAGCCAAGGTTTCCAGGGCAGCACAGATACGCAGTATTTT. V and J are TRBV3-1 and TRBJ2-3; a weak D match, TRBD1 (5 bases). CDR1 and CDR2 (germline): LGHDT, YNNKEL (reference sequence). With 1 base removed from V and 0 bases from J, the gap between germline ends came to 11 bases. The CDR3 totals 16 residues.

This clonotype was seen repeatedly, ten times or more. The rearrangement uses TRBV12-3 or TRBV12-4 and TRBJ2-7; the D gene is possibly TRBD1 (6 bases). The V gene lost 5 bases and the J gene lost 2 bases, with 19 bases spanning the gap. The CDR3 loop spans 16 amino acids. CDR3 sequence reads: CASSHADSPDAYEQYF. CDR3 nucleotides: TGTGCCAGCAGTCATGCGGACAGCCCTGACGCCTACGAGCAGTACTTC.

This clonotype was recorded at least ten times. The chain is built from TRBV28 and TRBJ1-5; the D gene is possibly TRBD1 (5 bases). The CDR3 has 14 residues. Deletions cut 3 bases from V and 1 base from J, with 7 bases between. Germline CDR1 reads MDHEN; CDR2 reads SYDVKM. CDR3 amino acids: CASSFGGSNQPQHF. In DNA form, the CDR3 reads TGTGCCAGCAGTTTTGGGGGGAGCAATCAGCCCCAGCATTTT.

The sample holds a few counts of this clonotype. The chain combines TRBV19 with TRBJ2-1; TRBD1 agrees at 12 bases. V trimming: 4 bases; J trimming: 7 bases; junction bases outside the gene matches: 8. This CDR3 contains 16 residues. Germline V gene lookup returns CDR1 LNHDA and CDR2 SQIVND (reference sequence). CDR3 amino acids: CASSTYGTGGRNEQFF. DNA for the CDR3: TGTGCCAGTAGTACCTACGGGACAGGGGGCCGGAATGAGCAGTTCTTC.

This clonotype was detected a few times. The chain recombines TRBV19 with TRBJ2-3; D possibly uses TRBD1 or TRBD2 (5 bases each). The ends were cut back, 3 bases at V and 6 bases at J, with 13 bases in the middle. The V gene's germline CDR1 is LNHDA and CDR2 SQIVND (reference sequence). The CDR3 covers 14 residues. The CDR3 sequence: CASSIAGAGDTQYF. CDR3 DNA: TGTGCCAGTAGTATCGCCGGGGCGGGTGATACGCAGTATTTT.

This chain connects TRBV24-1 to TRBJ2-1; weak D call: TRBD1 (6 bases). Per germline, CDR1 KGHDR and CDR2 SFDVKD. V was shortened by 5 bases and J by 8 bases, with 18 bases between the two germline ends. This CDR3 spans 15 amino acids. The CDR3 protein is CATSGGMGAGDEQFF. The CDR3, as DNA: TGTGCCACCAGTGGGGGAATGGGGGCAGGCGATGAGCAGTTCTTC.

This chain joins TRBV28 and TRBJ1-4, with D tentatively TRBD1 (6 bases). Trimming shortened V by 1 base and J by 10 bases, and 13 bases separated the two germline ends. The CDR3 runs 14 residues. Looked up from germline, CDR1 is MDHEN and CDR2 is SYDVKM. The CDR3 nucleotides are TGTGCCAGCAGTTTATCCGGGGGGCAGGGAAAACTGTTTTTT. This gives the protein CASSLSGGQGKLFF.

This clonotype was found once. The V call is TRBV19, the J call TRBJ2-7, with 7 positions matching TRBD1. The germline V gene has CDR1 LNHDA and CDR2 SQIVND (reference sequence). The CDR3 totals 14 residues. V shed 6 bases, J shed 3 bases, and the junction held 8 bases outside the gene matches. CDR3 nucleotides: TGTGCCAGTAGGAGGGACAGCCCGGACTACGAGCAGTACTTC. It specifies CASRRDSPDYEQYF.

This clonotype was counted only a few times. This sequence joins TRBV12-3 or TRBV12-4 and TRBJ1-1; D is unclear. The CDR3 length is 15 residues. V lost 2 bases and J 6 bases, leaving 16 bases between the germline ends. DNA for the CDR3: TGTGCCAGCAGTTTAAGTTTGCTAGTTAATGCTGAAGCTTTCTTT. It is translated as CASSLSLLVNAEAFF.

The V gene is TRBV28, the J gene TRBJ1-5; tentative D call: TRBD1 (6 bases). The CDR3 totals 14 residues. CDR1 MDHEN and CDR2 SYDVKM come from the germline V gene. Trimming left V 2 bases short and J 7 bases short, with 12 bases between. CDR3 region: CASSLGGPGQPQHF. The CDR3 bases are TGTGCCAGCAGTTTAGGGGGGCCGGGACAGCCCCAGCATTTT.

This clonotype was picked up many times. This sequence joins TRBV28 and TRBJ1-2, with 7 bases lining up with TRBD1. V shed 6 bases and J 5 bases; nucleotides not matched to a gene: 3. The CDR3 sequence is 12 residues long. The V gene's germline CDR1 is MDHEN and CDR2 SYDVKM. This CDR3 is CASSIQGYGYTF. DNA for the CDR3: TGTGCCAGCAGCATACAGGGGTATGGCTACACCTTC.

The V and J genes are TRBV27 and TRBJ2-7; possible D gene TRBD1, 6 bases. CDR1 and CDR2 (germline): MNHEY, SMNVEV (reference sequence). The CDR3 totals 15 residues. With 6 bases removed from V and 2 bases from J, the gap between germline ends came to 17 bases. This CDR3 reads CASSPGTTTAYEQYF. The DNA of the CDR3 is TGTGCCAGCAGCCCCGGGACAACAACGGCCTACGAGCAGTACTTC.

The V call is TRBV5-6, the J call TRBJ2-5; unclear D gene. Germline CDR1 and CDR2: SGHDT and YYEEEE. Trimming took off 8 bases at V and 1 base at J, with 12 bases between the two ends. The CDR3 spans 13 residues. The CDR3 region is CASLRMGQETQYF. In DNA, the CDR3 is TGTGCCAGTCTCCGCATGGGCCAAGAGACCCAGTACTTC. Full variable domain (missing parts from reference TRBV5-6 and TRBJ2-5): DAGVTQSPTHLIKTRGQQVTLRCSPKSGHDTVSWYQQALGQGPQFIFQYYEEEERQRGNFPDRFSGHQFPNYSSELNVNALLLGDSALYLCASLRMGQETQYFGPGTRLLVL.

This clonotype was detected ten times or more. This chain connects TRBV5-5 to TRBJ1-4; no clear D. Germline V gene data show CDR1 as SGHKS and CDR2 as YYEKEE (reference sequence). V shed 0 bases and J shed 7 bases, with 13 bases lying between them. The CDR3 totals 15 residues. CDR3 in DNA: TGTGCCAGCAGCTTGGCTGGGCTCCCGGTTGAAAAACTGTTTTTT. This codes for CASSLAGLPVEKLFF.

This sequence joins TRBV2 and TRBJ2-2; tentatively, D is TRBD1 (6 bases). Germline CDR1 and CDR2: SNHLY and FYNNEI. The CDR3 is 13 amino acids. V shed 5 bases and J shed 6 bases, with 10 bases lying between them. This CDR3 is CASSPGTPGELFF. The CDR3 DNA is TGTGCCAGCAGTCCTGGGACACCCGGGGAGCTGTTTTTT. Using reference TRBV2 and TRBJ2-2 for the parts outside the CDR3, the full variable domain is EPEVTQTPSHQVTQMGQEVILRCVPISNHLYFYWYRQILGQKVEFLVSFYNNEISEKSEIFDDQFSVERPDGSNFTLKIRSTKLEDSAMYFCASSPGTPGELFFGEGSRLTVL.